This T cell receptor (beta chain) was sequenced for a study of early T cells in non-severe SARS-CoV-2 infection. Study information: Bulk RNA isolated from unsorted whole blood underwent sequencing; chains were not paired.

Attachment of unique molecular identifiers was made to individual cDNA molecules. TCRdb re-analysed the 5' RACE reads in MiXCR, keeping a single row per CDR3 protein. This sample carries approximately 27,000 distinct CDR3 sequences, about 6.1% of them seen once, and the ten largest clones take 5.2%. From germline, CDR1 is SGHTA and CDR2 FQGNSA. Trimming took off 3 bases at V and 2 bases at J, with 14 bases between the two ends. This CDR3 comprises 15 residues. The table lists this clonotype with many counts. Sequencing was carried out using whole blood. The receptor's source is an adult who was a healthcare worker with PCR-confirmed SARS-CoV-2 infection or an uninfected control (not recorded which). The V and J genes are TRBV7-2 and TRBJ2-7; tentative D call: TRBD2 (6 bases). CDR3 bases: TGTGCCAGCAGCTTGATCCGGGACTCCCCCTACGAGCAGTACTTC. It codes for CASSLIRDSPYEQYF.